The T cell receptor beta chain described here comes from a study of Ad26.COV2.S vaccination and SARS-CoV-2 variants. General study findings and limits: Vaccine recipients surpassed placebo recipients in spike-specific TCR breadth.

There are 15 residues in the CDR3. Germline V gene data show CDR1 as MGHRA and CDR2 as YSYEKL. V was cut by 1 base and J by 1 base, with 8 bases left in between. Clones were read by immunoSEQ multiplex PCR, and TCRdb kept only the in-frame ones, dropping some. The repertoire consists of 380,000 or so clones, with 83% occurring once and the leading ten covering about 7.4%. Specified treatment: about 20 received Ad26.COV2.S at low or high dose, single or two shots; roughly five received placebo; per-sample allocation not given. Day 63 following the first vaccine or placebo injection was when the samples were taken. A note on this clone: Its antigen is unknown. This sample includes further DNA sequences coding for the same CDR3.

The TCR was taken from a person between 18 and 59 years old who received the Ad26.COV2.S COVID-19 vaccine or a placebo. The V and J genes are TRBV4-1 and TRBJ1-3; D possibly corresponds to TRBD1 (5 bases). The sample consisted of peripheral blood, taken in a trial of Ad26.COV2.S vaccine versus placebo. CDR3 sequence (DNA): TGCGCCAGCAGCCAAGGAGGGGCGTCTGGAAACACCATATATTTT. This codes for CASSQGGASGNTIYF.